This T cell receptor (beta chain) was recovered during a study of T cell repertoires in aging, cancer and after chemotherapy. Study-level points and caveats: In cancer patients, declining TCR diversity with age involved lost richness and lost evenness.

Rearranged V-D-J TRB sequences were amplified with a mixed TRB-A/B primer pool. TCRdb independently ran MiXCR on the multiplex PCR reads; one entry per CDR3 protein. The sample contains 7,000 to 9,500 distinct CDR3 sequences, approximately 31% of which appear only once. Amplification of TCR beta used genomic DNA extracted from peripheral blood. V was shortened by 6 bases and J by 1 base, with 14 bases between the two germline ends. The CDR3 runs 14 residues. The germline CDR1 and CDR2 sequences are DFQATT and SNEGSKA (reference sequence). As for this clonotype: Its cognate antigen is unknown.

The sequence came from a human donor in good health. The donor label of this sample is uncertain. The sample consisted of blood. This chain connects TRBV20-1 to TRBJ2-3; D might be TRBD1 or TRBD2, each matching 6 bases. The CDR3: CSARAGGRTDTQYF. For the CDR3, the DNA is TGCAGTGCCAGGGCCGGGGGCCGCACAGATACGCAGTATTTT.